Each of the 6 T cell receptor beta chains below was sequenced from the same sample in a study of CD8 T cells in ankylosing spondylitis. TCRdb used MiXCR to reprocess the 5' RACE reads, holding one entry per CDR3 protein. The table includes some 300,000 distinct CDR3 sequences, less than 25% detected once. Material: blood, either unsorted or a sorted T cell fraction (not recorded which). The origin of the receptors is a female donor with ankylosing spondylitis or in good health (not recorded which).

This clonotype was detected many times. The CDR3 here is CASSRLGQGTEAFF. In DNA form, the CDR3 reads TGTGCCAGCAGTCGCCTCGGTCAGGGGACTGAAGCTTTCTTT. The V call is TRBV12-3 or TRBV12-4, the J call TRBJ1-1, with D possibly being TRBD1 (6 bases). The CDR3 spans 14 residues. Trimming removed 5 bases from V and 5 bases from J, with 15 bases in between.

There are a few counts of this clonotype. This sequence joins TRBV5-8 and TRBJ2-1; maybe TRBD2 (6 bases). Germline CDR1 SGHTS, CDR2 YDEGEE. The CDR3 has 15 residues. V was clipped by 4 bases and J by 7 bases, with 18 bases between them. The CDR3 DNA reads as TGTGCCAGCAGCCGACCGGGACTGGTTTTTAATGAGCAGTTCTTC. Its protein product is CASSRPGLVFNEQFF.

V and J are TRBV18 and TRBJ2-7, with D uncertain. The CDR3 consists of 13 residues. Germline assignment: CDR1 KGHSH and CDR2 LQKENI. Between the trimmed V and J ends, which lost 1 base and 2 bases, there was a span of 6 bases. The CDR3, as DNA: TGTGCCAGCTCACCACAGGCCACCTACGAGCAGTACTTC. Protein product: CASSPQATYEQYF.

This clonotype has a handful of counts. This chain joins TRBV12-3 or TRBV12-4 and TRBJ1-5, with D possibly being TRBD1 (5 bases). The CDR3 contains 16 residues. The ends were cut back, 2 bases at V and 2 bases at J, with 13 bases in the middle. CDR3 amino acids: CASSLYGPGGNQPQHF. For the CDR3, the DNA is TGTGCCAGCAGTTTATACGGCCCGGGGGGCAATCAGCCCCAGCATTTT.

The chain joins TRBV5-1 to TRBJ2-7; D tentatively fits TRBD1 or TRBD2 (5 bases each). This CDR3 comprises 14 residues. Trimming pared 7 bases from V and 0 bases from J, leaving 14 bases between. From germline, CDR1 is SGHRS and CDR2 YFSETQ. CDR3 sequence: CASGFRESSYEQYF. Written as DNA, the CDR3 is TGCGCCAGCGGGTTCAGGGAGAGCTCCTACGAGCAGTACTTC.

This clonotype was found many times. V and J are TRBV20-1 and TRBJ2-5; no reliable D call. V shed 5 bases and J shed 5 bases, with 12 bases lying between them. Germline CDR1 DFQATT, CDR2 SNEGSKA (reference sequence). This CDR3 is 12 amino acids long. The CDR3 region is CSAVPGRETQYF. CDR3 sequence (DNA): TGCAGTGCTGTCCCCGGTCGGGAGACCCAGTACTTC.